This TCR beta chain originates from a study of T-cell reconstitution after alpha-beta-depleted transplantation in children. Germline V gene data show CDR1 as SGHKS and CDR2 as YYEKEE (reference sequence). The CDR3 has 13 amino acids. V lost 5 bases to trimming and J lost 0 bases, with 3 bases between them. Turning to this clonotype: Antigen unknown. This may come from a read error, since a much larger clone is one base off.

The TCRbeta library incorporated unique molecular identifiers. One entry per CDR3 protein results from TCRdb running MiXCR on the PCR reads. Here the sample spans some 450,000 distinct CDR3 sequences, approximately 41% being singletons. Study-level points and caveats: At day 60, the high TCRbeta diversity found in some patients originated from recipient T cells and thymic progenitors that had survived. T-cell counts and diversity were attributed mostly to newly produced T cells one year after transplant. Reportedly, roughly two months post-transplant, alpha-beta T cells arose from several hundred expanded graft clones.

This sequence originates from a girl aged 2 to 10 with aplastic anemia, due to receive a stem cell transplant. The gene calls are TRBV5-5 and TRBJ2-6, with D uncertain. Material: PBMCs, obtained before TCRalphabeta/CD19-depleted stem cell transplant. CDR3 sequence reads: CASRLSGANVLTF. Written as DNA, the CDR3 is TGTGCCAGCAGGCTCTCTGGGGCCAACGTCCTGACTTTC.